What follows is one T cell receptor beta chain and its context. The sample comes from a study of neoadjuvant anti-PD-1 for oral cavity cancer. V dropped 4 bases and J dropped 9; count of bases not matched to a gene: 29. CDR3 size: 21 residues. In germline, CDR1 is MNHGY, CDR2 SVAAGI. Generated by immunoSEQ multiplex PCR, the TCRdb table keeps only in-frame clones and is missing some. The sample shows roughly 18,000 clones, around three quarters of them seen only once. The chain uses TRBV6-9 and TRBJ1-5, with TRBD1 matching 8 bases. The starting material was PBMCs, obtained before nivolumab (anti-PD-1) treatment. This TCR was recovered from a person between 35 and 79 years old with oral cavity squamous cell carcinoma. The DNA of the CDR3 is TGTGCCAGCAGTTCCGGAGCGGCCTTTGAGGTCCAGGGGGCGAAGATGCGGCCCCAGCATTTT. This codes for CASSSGAAFEVQGAKMRPQHF.